This T cell receptor beta chain originates from a study of T cell responses to AZD1222 COVID-19 vaccine. General study findings and limits: In a largely white British group with more females than males, clonal diversity was possibly underestimated.

The assay was immunoSEQ multiplex PCR, and TCRdb's table has in-frame clones only and misses some. The table includes more than 150,000 clones, approximately 94% detected once. Remarks on this clone: The target antigen is unknown.

Germline CDR1 is KGHDR and CDR2 is SFDVKD. There are 13 residues in the CDR3. The germline V and J ends were trimmed by 0 bases and 3 bases, with 1 base remaining between them. The sample in question was peripheral blood, obtained 28 days after the second AZD1222 dose. This chain connects TRBV24-1 to TRBJ2-2; D is ambiguous. This sequence was found in an adult who received the AZD1222 COVID-19 vaccine. CDR3 coding DNA: TGTGCCACCAGTGATTTGGACACCGGGGAGCTGTTTTTT. Encoded protein: CATSDLDTGELFF.